This T cell receptor beta chain derives from a study of blood T cell repertoires in COVID-19 (TCRdb year 2020). In the study overall: The collaborator samples originated in the United States, Italy and Spain and spanned the acute and convalescent phases of COVID-19. The prospective study material was composed of cDNA or gDNA derived from T cells, B-cell-depleted T cells, or PBMCs. Deeply sampled blood TCRbeta repertoires from subjects exposed to, actively infected with, or recovered from COVID-19 were included in the dataset. The repertoires were released in a freely available public database meant as a resource for research on the immune response to SARS-CoV-2. Samples came from the ongoing ImmuneRACE study (first 160 participants) plus 1,254 subjects from 6 global collaborators. Nearly every sample came with metadata listing a de-identified subject ID, COVID-19 status, age in years and sex. HLA class I and class II types, where available, came from metadata supplied by the sample provider rather than from assay-based typing. The study at large found these results: How much clinical and demographic metadata was included differed by source and by participant, and the metadata was provided uncurated.

The immunoSEQ Assay, a bias-controlled multiplex PCR, was used to amplify TCRbeta CDR3 regions from genomic DNA. The source study handled its data this way. Within the assay, amplification of reference gene primers was used to estimate how many nucleated cells each sample contained. Sequence reads were collapsed and filtered to measure the absolute abundance of every unique TCRbeta CDR3 rearrangement. Productive Simpson clonality was computed per sample as the square root of Simpson's diversity index over productive rearrangements. TCRdb took this table from immuneACCESS and kept in-frame rearrangements with V and J called. Such tables lack part of the clones; where checked against another copy, unresolved V genes explain under half of the gap, and the rest is unexplained. D and trimming come from the DNA, and the V and J calls and clone size come from that table. This sample gives 95,000 to 150,000 clones in total; more than 80% of them show up just once. Less than 30% of the sample is taken by the ten largest.

Notes on this clone: Its binding antigen is unknown. No per-base quality is available; no much larger clone lies one base away.

Trimming takes 4 bases off V and 0 bases off J; junction bases not matched to a gene: 7. CDR1 and CDR2 were assigned from the germline V gene (reference sequence) as WNHNN and SYGVQD. From the cysteine up to the phenylalanine, the CDR3 has a length of 16 residues. Solely the CDR3 DNA is kept, with 48 bases framed from the first base. Collaborating institutions collected whole blood in K2EDTA tubes following their own protocols. For TCRbeta analysis, collaborators shipped samples as frozen whole blood, isolated PBMCs, or DNA extracted from either of those sample types. This TCR derives from a man in his sixties or seventies with active or convalescent COVID-19. Sequencing input: peripheral blood. This sequence uses TRBV10-1 and TRBJ2-3; 7 nucleotides in the junction match TRBD2. The CDR3 protein sequence reads: CASSGSSGQSTDTQYF. The sequenced DNA: TGCGCCAGCAGTGGGTCTAGCGGCCAAAGCACAGATACGCAGTATTTT.